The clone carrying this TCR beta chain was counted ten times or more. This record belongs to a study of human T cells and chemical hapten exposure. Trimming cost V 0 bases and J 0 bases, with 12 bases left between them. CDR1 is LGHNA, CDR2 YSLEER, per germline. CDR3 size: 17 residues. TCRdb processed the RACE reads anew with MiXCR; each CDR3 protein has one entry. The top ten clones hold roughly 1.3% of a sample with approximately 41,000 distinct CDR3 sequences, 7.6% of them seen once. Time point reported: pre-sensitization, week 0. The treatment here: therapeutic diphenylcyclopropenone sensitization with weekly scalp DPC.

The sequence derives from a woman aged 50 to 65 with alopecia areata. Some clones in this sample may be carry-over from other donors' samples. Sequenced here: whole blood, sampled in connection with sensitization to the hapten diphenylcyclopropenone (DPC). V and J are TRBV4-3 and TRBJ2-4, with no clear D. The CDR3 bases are TGCGCCAGCAGCCAAGAGGCGACGGCTGTAGCCAAAAACATTCAGTACTTC. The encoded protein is CASSQEATAVAKNIQYF.